The 11 T cell receptor beta chains below were found in one sample sequenced in a study of cytomegalovirus exposure and HLA in healthy donors. Generated by immunoSEQ multiplex PCR, the TCRdb table keeps only in-frame clones and is missing some. This table holds about 73,000 clones, around 90% found once. The specimen sequenced was PBMCs. These receptors all stem from a woman aged 18-30 years in good health and CMV-seropositive.

This chain joins TRBV20-1 and TRBJ2-3; D gene uncertain. Germline loops: CDR1 DFQATT, CDR2 SNEGSKA (reference sequence). The V and J ends lost 3 bases and 5 bases respectively, with 6 bases between them. The CDR3 runs 11 residues. The CDR3 reads CSARTGDTQYF. The CDR3 DNA is TGCAGTGCTAGGACTGGAGATACGCAGTATTTT.

This clone was recorded only once. V usage is TRBV2 and J usage is TRBJ2-1; 9 bases are shared with TRBD1. This CDR3 has 16 residues. Trimming cost V 5 bases and J 0 bases; bases outside gene matches: 5. Germline lookup yields CDR1 SNHLY and CDR2 FYNNEI. CDR3 amino acids: CASSRDRDSSYNEQFF. CDR3 in DNA: TGTGCCAGCAGTCGGGACAGGGATAGCTCCTACAATGAGCAGTTCTTC. Filled out from reference TRBV2 and TRBJ2-1, the complete variable domain reads EPEVTQTPSHQVTQMGQEVILRCVPISNHLYFYWYRQILGQKVEFLVSFYNNEISEKSEIFDDQFSVERPDGSNFTLKIRSTKLEDSAMYFCASSRDRDSSYNEQFFGPGTRLTVL.

The chain uses TRBV7-9 and TRBJ2-5; D unresolved. The ends were cut back, 1 base at V and 0 bases at J, with 15 bases in the middle. Per the germline V gene, CDR1 is SEHNR and CDR2 is FQNEAQ (reference sequence). CDR3 length equals 17 residues. CDR3: CASSLVVTQVYQETQYF. In DNA form, the CDR3 reads TGTGCCAGCAGCTTAGTGGTGACACAAGTGTACCAAGAGACCCAGTACTTC.

This sequence joins TRBV27 and TRBJ2-7; the match to TRBD1 covers 8 bases. The CDR3 totals 13 residues. J lost 4 bases, V lost 8 bases, and 7 bases had no gene match. CDR1 is MNHEY and CDR2 is SMNVEV in the germline V gene (reference sequence). CDR3 bases: TGTGCCAGCGCGACAGGGGAGGTTTACGAGCAGTACTTC. Translation gives CASATGEVYEQYF.

The V gene is TRBV28, the J gene TRBJ2-3; 8 nucleotides align to TRBD1. The V gene end was trimmed by 6 bases and the J gene end by 2 bases; junction bases not matched to a gene: 4. The germline V gene has CDR1 MDHEN and CDR2 SYDVKM. This CDR3 has 14 residues. DNA for the CDR3: TGTGCCAGCAGCGGGACAGGAGCCACAGATACGCAGTATTTT. It translates to CASSGTGATDTQYF. The full variable domain, completed using reference TRBV28 and TRBJ2-3, is DVKVTQSSRYLVKRTGEKVFLECVQDMDHENMFWYRQDPGLGLRLIYFSYDVKMKEKGDIPEGYSVSREKKERFSLILESASTNQTSMYLCASSGTGATDTQYFGPGTRLTVL.

This chain joins TRBV28 and TRBJ1-1; the D gene is possibly TRBD1 (5 bases). The ends were cut back, 3 bases at V and 7 bases at J, with 15 bases in the middle. In germline, CDR1 is MDHEN, CDR2 SYDVKM. The CDR3 covers 14 residues. In DNA, the CDR3 is TGTGCCAGCAGTTTGGTGGGGGGTTCCGTTGAAGCTTTCTTT. Protein product: CASSLVGGSVEAFF. Looking up the rest from reference TRBV28 and TRBJ1-1 gives the full variable domain: DVKVTQSSRYLVKRTGEKVFLECVQDMDHENMFWYRQDPGLGLRLIYFSYDVKMKEKGDIPEGYSVSREKKERFSLILESASTNQTSMYLCASSLVGGSVEAFFGQGTRLTVV.

The chain is built from TRBV11-1 and TRBJ2-5, with D tentatively TRBD2 (5 bases). From germline, CDR1 is SGHAT and CDR2 FQDESV (reference sequence). The CDR3 extends over 17 amino acids. Trimming removed 4 bases from V and 0 bases from J, with 18 bases in between. CDR3 residues: CASSSPAGRWYQETQYF. In DNA form, the CDR3 reads TGTGCCAGCAGCTCCCCGGCGGGTCGATGGTACCAAGAGACCCAGTACTTC. Full variable domain (missing parts from reference TRBV11-1 and TRBJ2-5): EAEVAQSPRYKITEKSQAVAFWCDPISGHATLYWYRQILGQGPELLVQFQDESVVDDSQLPKDRFSAERLKGVDSTLKIQPAELGDSAMYLCASSSPAGRWYQETQYFGPGTRLLVL.

The chain employs TRBV29-1 and TRBJ2-7, with 7 bases aligning to TRBD2. CDR1 is SQVTM, CDR2 ANQGSEA, per germline. The CDR3 extends over 15 amino acids. V gave up 7 bases and J gave up 1 base; unmatched junction bases: 13. CDR3 residues: CSARMGSGGSYEQYF. CDR3 DNA: TGCAGCGCTAGAATGGGGTCCGGGGGGTCCTACGAGCAGTACTTC.

The genes are TRBV30 and TRBJ1-2, with no clear D. Between the trimmed V and J ends, which lost 2 bases and 1 base, there was a span of 8 bases. The V gene's germline CDR1 is GTSNPN and CDR2 SVGIG (reference sequence). This CDR3 has 13 amino acids. CDR3 in DNA: TGTGCCTGGAGTCGCGGCAGTAACTATGGCTACACCTTC. Its protein is CAWSRGSNYGYTF.

The gene calls are TRBV6-4 and TRBJ2-3; 8 bases map to TRBD2. The CDR3 runs 15 residues. Germline V gene lookup returns CDR1 MRHNA and CDR2 SNTAGT. Trimming took 0 bases from V and 2 from J; bases not matched to a gene: 1. Here the CDR3 reads CASSDSAGATDTQYF. CDR3 nucleotide sequence: TGTGCCAGCAGTGACTCAGCGGGGGCCACAGATACGCAGTATTTT.

This clone was observed a single time. The rearrangement uses TRBV5-1 and TRBJ2-1; 8 nucleotides match TRBD2. There are 15 residues in the CDR3. The ends lost 4 bases at V and 1 base at J; junction bases unmatched: 4. Germline lookup yields CDR1 SGHRS and CDR2 YFSETQ. The DNA of the CDR3 is TGCGCCAGCAGCCCGGCGGGGGGATCCTACAATGAGCAGTTCTTC. Translated, it gives CASSPAGGSYNEQFF.